The clone carrying this T cell receptor (beta chain) was recorded at least ten times. The V gene end was trimmed by 6 bases and the J gene end by 7 bases; junction bases not matched to a gene: 9. The CDR3 consists of 14 residues. The germline V gene encodes CDR1 KGHDR and CDR2 SFDVKD. The sample comes from a study of glioma-infiltrating T cells. Using RNA template, CDR3s of TCR alpha and beta were amplified with iRepertoire arm-PCR. Tissue mRNA or PBMC total RNA, roughly 90-400 ng, went into one-step reverse transcription and amplification. Each CDR3 protein is one row after TCRdb ran MiXCR on the multiplex PCR reads. The data show approximately 120,000 distinct CDR3 sequences, less than 30% seen once.

The receptor was isolated from a human donor with low-grade glioma or glioblastoma, undergoing nonglioma brain surgery, or in good health (not recorded which). The sample was glioma tissue, nonneoplastic brain tissue, or PBMCs (not recorded which). This rearrangement joins TRBV24-1 to TRBJ2-5, with 8 bases identical to TRBD1. CDR3 coding DNA: TGTGCCACCAGTTCGACGACAGGGGATGGGACCCAGTACTTC. Protein: CATSSTTGDGTQYF.